The 4 T cell receptor beta chains presented below share a single source sample, sequenced in a study of Ad26.COV2.S vaccination and SARS-CoV-2 variants. Stated treatment: some 20 received Ad26.COV2.S at low or high dose, single or two shots; 5 received placebo; per-sample allocation not given. The samples date from day 63 after the first vaccine or placebo injection. The repertoire was sequenced with immunoSEQ multiplex PCR; TCRdb's copy has only in-frame clones and lacks some. The table includes 350,000 to 450,000 clones, about 88% detected once. The sequences come from peripheral blood, collected in a trial of Ad26.COV2.S vaccine versus placebo. The receptors were sampled from a person between 18 and 65 years old who received the Ad26.COV2.S COVID-19 vaccine or a placebo.

V usage is TRBV7-8 and J usage is TRBJ2-2; 8 bases fit TRBD1. This CDR3 has 16 residues. The germline V gene encodes CDR1 SGHVS and CDR2 FQNEAQ. The trim removed 5 bases at V and 1 base at J, leaving 6 bases unmatched. CDR3 DNA sequence: TGTGCCAGCAGCCCAAGGACAGGGAGGAACACCGGGGAGCTGTTTTTT. Encoded protein: CASSPRTGRNTGELFF.

This chain links TRBV27 with TRBJ1-3; D remains ambiguous. V dropped 6 bases and J dropped 0 bases, with 15 bases sitting between them. The CDR3 extends over 16 amino acids. Germline loops: CDR1 MNHEY, CDR2 SMNVEV (reference sequence). The CDR3 protein is CASSSPSMDSGNTIYF. CDR3 sequence (DNA): TGTGCCAGCAGCTCGCCCTCTATGGACTCTGGAAACACCATATATTTT.

The chain joins TRBV11-3 to TRBJ2-7; D unresolved. CDR1 and CDR2 from the germline V gene are SGHNT and YENEEA. The ends were cut back, 3 bases at V and 0 bases at J, with 6 bases in the middle. The CDR3 length is 13 residues. CDR3: CASSFGSSYEQYF. CDR3 nucleotides: TGTGCCAGCAGCTTCGGTTCCTCCTACGAGCAGTACTTC.

The chain links TRBV5-8 to TRBJ2-3; no definite D call. The CDR3 has 13 amino acids. V lost 4 bases, J lost 0 bases, and 6 bases lay in between. The germline gives CDR1 SGHTS, CDR2 YDEGEE. The CDR3 DNA reads TGTGCCAGCAGCCCCGATAGCACAGATACGCAGTATTTT. Translation: CASSPDSTDTQYF.